The next 10 T cell receptor beta chains were all read from a single sample in a study of beta chain features in type 1 diabetes. General study points: Type 1 diabetes patients showed a moderate but significant shortening of TCRB CDR3s in all four CD4+ subsets.

Their antigens are not known. The study reverse transcribed the entire isolated RNA, so it sequenced expressed TCRB transcripts. The assay was immunoSEQ multiplex PCR, and TCRdb's table has in-frame clones only and misses some. Of 300,000 or so clones in the sample, 9.3% are singletons; the top ten hold approximately 1%. The material sequenced was central memory CD4+ T cells from blood. These receptors originate from a man aged 30 to 39 with type 1 diabetes.

This chain connects TRBV7-2 to TRBJ2-6; 9 bases fit TRBD1. V lost 1 base to trimming and J lost 2 bases; unmatched junction nucleotides: 0. This CDR3 contains 16 residues. Germline assignment: CDR1 SGHTA and CDR2 FQGNSA. The CDR3 nucleotides read TGTGCCAGCAGCTTAGGGACAGGGGCTGGGGCCAACGTCCTGACTTTC. Its protein product is CASSLGTGAGANVLTF.

This clone occurred a few times. This chain joins TRBV14 and TRBJ2-1; D assignment may be TRBD1 or TRBD2 (5 bases each). The CDR3 runs to 16 residues. The germline gives CDR1 SGHDN, CDR2 FVKESK. V was clipped by 1 base and J by 6 bases, with 16 bases between them. The chain's CDR3 is CASSQGGKGAVNEQFF. Here the CDR3 DNA reads TGTGCCAGCAGCCAAGGGGGGAAGGGTGCGGTCAATGAGCAGTTCTTC.

The chain combines TRBV7-2 with TRBJ2-7; D gene uncertain. Per the germline V gene, CDR1 is SGHTA and CDR2 is FQGNSA. The ends were cut back, 4 bases at V and 11 bases at J, with 18 bases in the middle. The length of the CDR3 is 13 residues. The CDR3 loop reads CASSSMRGMDEYF. The DNA of the CDR3 is TGTGCCAGCAGCTCTATGAGAGGAATGGACGAGTACTTC. Using reference TRBV7-2 and TRBJ2-7 for the parts outside the CDR3, the full variable domain is GAGVSQSPSNKVTEKGKDVELRCDPISGHTALYWYRQSLGQGLEFLIYFQGNSAPDKSGLPSDRFSAERTGGSVSTLTIQRTQQEDSAVYLCASSSMRGMDEYFGPGTRLTVT.

This clone came up a few times. The rearrangement joins TRBV6-5 to TRBJ2-3; TRBD2 agrees at 7 bases. This CDR3 is 14 amino acids long. The J segment lost 2 bases and the V segment lost 4 bases, leaving 3 bases of the junction unmatched. Germline CDR1 reads MNHEY; CDR2 reads SVGAGI. The CDR3 region is CASSWTSFTDTQYF. As DNA, the CDR3 is TGTGCCAGCAGTTGGACTAGTTTCACAGATACGCAGTATTTT.

This clone has a handful of counts. This chain joins TRBV7-9 and TRBJ1-4; 8 positions agree with TRBD1. With 4 bases clipped from V and 3 bases from J, the junction kept 7 bases outside the gene matches. This CDR3 has 16 residues. Germline V gives CDR1 SEHNR, CDR2 FQNEAQ (reference sequence). CDR3 in amino acids: CASSSLQGAANEKLFF. CDR3 in DNA: TGTGCCAGCAGCTCGCTTCAGGGGGCGGCTAATGAAAAACTGTTTTTT.

This clone has a handful of counts. This sequence joins TRBV2 and TRBJ2-6; D unresolved. CDR1 is SNHLY and CDR2 is FYNNEI in the germline V gene. The CDR3 contains 16 residues. V lost 5 bases and J 0 bases, leaving 11 bases between the germline ends. CDR3 residues: CASSPRRNSGANVLTF. CDR3 bases: TGTGCCAGCAGTCCACGACGAAACTCTGGGGCCAACGTCCTGACTTTC.

This clone appeared a few times. The same CDR3 can be traced to other DNA sequences in this sample. This chain uses TRBV5-1 with TRBJ1-6, with 9 bases fitting TRBD1. The CDR3 is 14 amino acids. Germline V lookup: CDR1 SGHRS, CDR2 YFSETQ. After removal of 7 bases from V and 7 bases from J, the junction contained 6 bases not matched to a gene. CDR3 DNA: TGCGCCAGCGGCACAGGGGGCGGAAATTCACCCCTCCACTTT. Translated, it gives CASGTGGGNSPLHF.

The table lists this clone with a few counts. V and J are TRBV13 and TRBJ2-3, with 9 bases aligning to TRBD2. V dropped 4 bases and J dropped 5; count of bases not matched to a gene: 4. Germline CDR1 and CDR2: PRHDT and FYEKMQ (reference sequence). The CDR3 is 14 amino acids. In DNA form, the CDR3 reads TGTGCCAGCAGCTCGGGACTAGCAGGAGATACGCAGTATTTT. It encodes CASSSGLAGDTQYF.

The rearrangement joins TRBV27 to TRBJ1-2; D uncertain. Germline CDR1 MNHEY, CDR2 SMNVEV (reference sequence). The CDR3 consists of 13 residues. Trimming shortened V by 3 bases and J by 4 bases, and 9 bases separated the two germline ends. CDR3 sequence: CASSLTSGYGYTF. In DNA, the CDR3 is TGTGCCAGCAGTTTGACATCAGGCTATGGCTACACCTTC.

This clone has only a few counts. V gene TRBV2 combines with J gene TRBJ2-2, with D maybe TRBD1 (6 bases). The CDR3 spans 13 residues. Between the trimmed V and J ends, which lost 6 bases and 5 bases, there was a span of 10 bases. Per the germline V gene, CDR1 is SNHLY and CDR2 is FYNNEI. CDR3 in amino acids: CASRDRETGELFF. The CDR3 DNA is TGTGCCAGCAGGGACAGAGAGACCGGGGAGCTGTTTTTT.